The T cell receptor (beta chain) under discussion was sequenced for a study of T cells in Graves' hyperthyroidism and ophthalmopathy. This clonotype was seen many times. What it binds is not known. Uncontrolled infections, other autoimmune diseases, pregnancy or lactation led to exclusion of patients. This blood was taken when hyperthyroidism was first diagnosed, before any ophthalmopathy symptoms existed. Study-level findings and limits: Researchers report that a 13 V-J model separated ophthalmopathy from stable hyperthyroidism.

Germline trimming cut 0 bases from V and 4 bases from J; bases unmatched to any gene: 17. Looked up from germline, CDR1 is SNHLY and CDR2 is FYNNEI. The CDR3 length is 20 residues. The investigators amplified TCR beta CDR3 regions from RNA transcripts. First-round RT-PCR targeting the TCR CDR3 was performed with the HTBI primer set. TCRdb itself ran the multiplex PCR reads through MiXCR, one entry per CDR3 protein. This table has 250,000 to 300,000 distinct CDR3 sequences, approximately 12% appearing once. The sample comprised blood. V usage is TRBV2 and J usage is TRBJ2-4, with TRBD2 matching over 8 bases. This clonotype was sampled from a woman aged 25 to 39 with Graves' hyperthyroidism that later progressed to Graves' ophthalmopathy. The CDR3 protein is CASSEALLTSAYSTKNIQYF. DNA of the CDR3: TGTGCCAGCAGTGAAGCGCTTTTGACTAGCGCCTACTCCACGAAAAACATTCAGTACTTC.